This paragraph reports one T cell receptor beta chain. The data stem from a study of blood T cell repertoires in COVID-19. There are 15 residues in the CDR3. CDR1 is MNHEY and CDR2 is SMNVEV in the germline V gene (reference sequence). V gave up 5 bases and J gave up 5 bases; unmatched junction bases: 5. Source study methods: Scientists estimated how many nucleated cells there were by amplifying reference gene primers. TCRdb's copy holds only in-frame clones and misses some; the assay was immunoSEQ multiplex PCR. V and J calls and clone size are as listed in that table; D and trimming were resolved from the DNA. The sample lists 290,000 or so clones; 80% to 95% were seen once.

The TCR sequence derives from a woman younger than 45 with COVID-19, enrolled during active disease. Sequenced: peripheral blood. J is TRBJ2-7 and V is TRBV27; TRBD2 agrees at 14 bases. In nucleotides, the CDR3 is TGTGCCAGCAGTCGATCGGGACTAGCGGGAGACGAGCAGTACTTC. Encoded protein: CASSRSGLAGDEQYF.